This TCR beta chain was documented in a study of cytomegalovirus exposure and HLA in healthy donors. Study-wide background: Earlier, 110 million or so unique TCR beta sequences were recovered from around 180 million T cells by an analysis. HLA-typed donors were the source of approximately 86 million unique TCRs held in an early data release.

Both 60 Vbeta primers and 13 Jbeta primers went into the PCR. The protocol was immunoSEQ multiplex PCR, while the TCRdb copy is restricted to in-frame clones and leaves out a portion. The table lists about 190,000 clones, around 84% of them singletons. Note on this clone: Its specificity is not known.

Trimming shortened V by 1 base and J by 2 bases, and 16 bases separated the two germline ends. The CDR3 consists of 16 residues. CDR1 and CDR2 (germline): SGHDT, YYEEEE. General study results and limits: Earlier analysis yielded a pattern in which most TCR beta V segments were productive about 90% or about 30% of the time.

The chain employs TRBV5-6 and TRBJ2-7; D might be TRBD2 (6 bases). The receptor was isolated from a man aged 35-49 years in good health and CMV-seropositive. Sequencing was carried out using PBMCs. DNA of the CDR3: TGTGCCAGCAGCTTGTGGTTCGGGAGTAGCCCCTACGAGCAGTACTTC. This sequence encodes CASSLWFGSSPYEQYF.